This T cell receptor (beta chain) is drawn from a study of shared clonotypes between healthy human individuals. Study context: The study used three CD4 naive, three CD4 memory, two CD8 naive and one CD8 memory plate per donor.

Study-level findings and limits: Though the depth was large, rarefaction showed that sorted-subset sequencing was incomplete.

Sorted-subset replicate PCR reactions contained roughly 200 ng DNA, corresponding to approximately 30,000 T cell genomes. Data came from immunoSEQ multiplex PCR; TCRdb stores just in-frame clones and leaves some out. The data hold about 2 million clones, with 90% to 95% observed a single time. CDR1 SGHAT and CDR2 FQDESV come from the germline V gene (reference sequence). CDR3 size: 18 residues. Trimming at V came to 2 bases and at J to 0 bases, leaving 10 bases not matched to a gene. As for this clone: Its target is unknown.

The chain employs TRBV11-1 and TRBJ1-1; 9 nucleotides line up with TRBD1. The receptor was isolated from a man aged 18 to 29 in good health. The source material was naive CD4+ T cells sorted from blood. Documented subset: CD45RA+ positively selected. The CDR3 coding sequence is TGTGCCAGCAGCTTAAGTGGGACAGGGAGGGATATGAACACTGAAGCTTTCTTT. Protein product: CASSLSGTGRDMNTEAFF. Full variable domain (missing parts from reference TRBV11-1 and TRBJ1-1): EAEVAQSPRYKITEKSQAVAFWCDPISGHATLYWYRQILGQGPELLVQFQDESVVDDSQLPKDRFSAERLKGVDSTLKIQPAELGDSAMYLCASSLSGTGRDMNTEAFFGQGTRLTVV.